This T cell receptor beta chain was sequenced during a study of blood T cell repertoires in COVID-19. Study information: Researchers got acute and convalescent COVID-19 samples from the United States, Italy and Spain. The analysed material was cDNA or gDNA that came from T cells, B-cell-depleted T cells, or PBMCs.

The V segment lost 3 bases and the J segment 10 bases; nucleotides outside the gene matches: 7. CDR3 length equals 14 residues. Germline lookup yields CDR1 LGHDT and CDR2 YNNKEL (reference sequence). In the original workflow: Amplification of reference gene primers provided the estimated nucleated cell counts. Data came from immunoSEQ multiplex PCR; TCRdb stores just in-frame clones and leaves some out. V and J calls and clone size come straight from that table; D and trimming were deduced from the DNA. The sample contains around 72,000 clones, 80% to 90% of which appear only once. This sequence was found in a woman in her forties or fifties with acute or convalescent COVID-19. Sequencing used peripheral blood. The genes are TRBV3-1 (or the pseudogene TRBV3-2) and TRBJ1-4, with TRBD1 matching 8 bases. CDR3 residues: CASSQGGQAGKLFF. In nucleotides, the CDR3 is TGTGCCAGCAGCCAGGGGGGACAGGCAGGAAAACTGTTTTTT.